This T cell receptor beta chain was captured in a study of T cells in Graves' hyperthyroidism and ophthalmopathy. For ophthalmopathy patients, the Clinical Activity Score was at least 3 and the NOSPECS grade at least 4; duration was under 3 months. The CDR3 is 14 residues long. Germline V CDR1 and CDR2: MDHEN, SYDVKM. V lost 1 base and J lost 6, with 13 bases in between. This clonotype was seen at least ten times. Researchers amplified the TCR beta CDR3 regions from RNA transcripts. The HTBI primer set was used in a first-round RT-PCR of the TCR CDR3. One entry per CDR3 protein, called by TCRdb with MiXCR from the multiplex PCR reads. The sample yields hundreds of thousands of distinct CDR3 sequences, less than 25% seen once.

What was sequenced was blood. The receptor was isolated from a man younger than 45 with Graves' ophthalmopathy. The V call is TRBV28, the J call TRBJ2-7; no clear D gene. In DNA form, the CDR3 reads TGTGCCAGCAGTTTATACACCGTGGGGATCGAGCAGTACTTC. This gives the protein CASSLYTVGIEQYF.